This entry features one T cell receptor beta chain sequence. This sample was included in a study of T cell responses to AZD1222 COVID-19 vaccine. Clones were sequenced by immunoSEQ multiplex PCR, and TCRdb holds only the in-frame ones, with some missing. This sample yields 90,000 to 150,000 clones, of which more than 75% are seen a single time; approximately 7.5% belongs to the top ten. Germline V gene data show CDR1 as SGHRS and CDR2 as YFSETQ. V gave up 4 bases and J gave up 4 bases; unmatched junction bases: 2. This CDR3 has 14 residues. This TCR came from an adult in good health. The material sequenced was peripheral blood, taken on day 0 of AZD1222 vaccination. The chain has TRBV5-1 and TRBJ1-2; TRBD1 agrees at 12 bases. CDR3 in amino acids: CASSAGQGAYGYTF. The DNA for the CDR3 is TGCGCCAGCAGCGCGGGACAGGGGGCCTATGGCTACACCTTC.